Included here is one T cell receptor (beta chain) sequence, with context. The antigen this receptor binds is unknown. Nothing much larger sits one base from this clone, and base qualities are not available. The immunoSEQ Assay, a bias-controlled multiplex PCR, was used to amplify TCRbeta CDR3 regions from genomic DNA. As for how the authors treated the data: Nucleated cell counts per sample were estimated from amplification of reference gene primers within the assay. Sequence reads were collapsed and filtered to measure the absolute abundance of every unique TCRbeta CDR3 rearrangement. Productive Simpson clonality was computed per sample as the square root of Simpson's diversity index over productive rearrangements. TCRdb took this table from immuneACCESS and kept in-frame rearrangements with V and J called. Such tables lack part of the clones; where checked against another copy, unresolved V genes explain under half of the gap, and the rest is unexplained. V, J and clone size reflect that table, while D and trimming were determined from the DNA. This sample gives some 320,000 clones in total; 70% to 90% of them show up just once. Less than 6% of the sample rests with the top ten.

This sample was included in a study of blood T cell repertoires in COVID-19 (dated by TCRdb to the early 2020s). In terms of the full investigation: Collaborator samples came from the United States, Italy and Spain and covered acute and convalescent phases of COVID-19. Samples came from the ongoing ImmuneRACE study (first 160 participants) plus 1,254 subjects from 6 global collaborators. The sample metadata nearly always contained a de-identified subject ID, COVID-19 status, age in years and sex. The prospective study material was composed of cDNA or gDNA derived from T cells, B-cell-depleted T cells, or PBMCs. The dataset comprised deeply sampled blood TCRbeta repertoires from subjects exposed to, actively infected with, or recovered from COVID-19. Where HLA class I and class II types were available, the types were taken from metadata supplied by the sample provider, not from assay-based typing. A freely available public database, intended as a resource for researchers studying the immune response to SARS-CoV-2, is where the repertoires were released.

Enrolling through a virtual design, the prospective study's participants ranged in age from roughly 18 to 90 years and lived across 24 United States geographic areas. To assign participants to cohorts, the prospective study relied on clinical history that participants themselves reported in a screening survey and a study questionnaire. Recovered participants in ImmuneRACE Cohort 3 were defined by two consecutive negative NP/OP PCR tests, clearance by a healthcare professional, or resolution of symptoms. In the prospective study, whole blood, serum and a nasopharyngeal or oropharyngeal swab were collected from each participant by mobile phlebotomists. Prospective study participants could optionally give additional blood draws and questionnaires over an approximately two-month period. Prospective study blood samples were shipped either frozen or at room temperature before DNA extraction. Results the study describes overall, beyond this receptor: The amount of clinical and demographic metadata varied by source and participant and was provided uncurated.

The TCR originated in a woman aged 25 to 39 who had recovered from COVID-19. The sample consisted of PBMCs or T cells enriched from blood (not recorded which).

In nucleotide form, the sequence is TGTGCCAGCTCACCACTGGTTCTAGCGGGGTCGAAATGGGAGACCCAGTACTTC. It specifies CASSPLVLAGSKWETQYF. The V and J segments used are TRBV18 and TRBJ2-5; 9 of the junction bases match TRBD2. The CDR1 and CDR2 encoded by the germline V gene are KGHSH and LQKENI. The CDR3 numbers 18 residues from cysteine through phenylalanine. Only CDR3 DNA remains: 54 bases, in frame from the first base. V has 1 base trimmed and J has 5 bases trimmed; junction bases matching no gene number 14.